These 7 T cell receptor beta chains came from one sample sequenced in a study of PD-L1 blockade in urothelial cancer (dated by TCRdb to 2015 to 2018). Per the publication, the time point label means: peripheral blood 6 weeks after treatment start. Library construction relied on the immunoSEQ multiplex PCR assay. TCRdb obtained this table from immuneACCESS and retained in-frame rearrangements with V and J assigned. These tables miss some clones; where compared with another copy, unresolved V genes account for less than half of the shortfall, and the remainder is unexplained. The sample table shows around 100,000 clones, and roughly 90% are seen once. The top ten hold around 4% of the sample. The sequencing used PBMCs, collected around atezolizumab (anti-PD-L1) treatment. These receptors were collected from a man in his 60s with urothelial cancer.

This chain uses TRBV7-2 with TRBJ2-2; TRBD2 is a possible D gene (5 bases). Germline loops: CDR1 SGHTA, CDR2 FQGNSA. The CDR3 covers 16 residues. V was shortened by 1 base and J by 2 bases, with 11 bases between the two germline ends. CDR3 nucleotides: TGTGCCAGCAGCTTAGGCGCTAGCTTAAACACCGGGGAGCTGTTTTTT. It codes for CASSLGASLNTGELFF. The full variable domain, its missing parts supplied by reference TRBV7-2 and TRBJ2-2, is GAGVSQSPSNKVTEKGKDVELRCDPISGHTALYWYRQSLGQGLEFLIYFQGNSAPDKSGLPSDRFSAERTGGSVSTLTIQRTQQEDSAVYLCASSLGASLNTGELFFGEGSRLTVL.

The chain combines TRBV2 with TRBJ2-5; D is unresolved. The V end was cut by 7 bases, the J end by 4 bases, with 4 bases between. Germline assignment: CDR1 SNHLY and CDR2 FYNNEI. CDR3 size: 10 residues. CDR3 residues: CASNRETQYF. As DNA, the CDR3 is TGTGCCAGCAACAGAGAGACCCAGTACTTC.

The V gene is TRBV5-4, the J gene TRBJ1-2; 7 nucleotides agree with TRBD1. The CDR3 extends over 16 amino acids. Per the germline V gene, CDR1 is SGHNT and CDR2 is YYREEE (reference sequence). The ends lost 2 bases at V and 4 bases at J; junction bases unmatched: 11. The CDR3 region is CASSFEGARAAYGYTF. DNA for the CDR3: TGTGCCAGCAGCTTCGAGGGGGCCCGGGCAGCCTATGGCTACACCTTC.

J is TRBJ2-5 and V is TRBV5-8; D might be TRBD2 (6 bases). The CDR3 extends over 14 amino acids. V was pared by 0 bases and J by 6 bases, with 12 bases between. Germline loops: CDR1 SGHTS, CDR2 YDEGEE. CDR3 protein: CASSLAPEGKTQYF. DNA of the CDR3: TGTGCCAGCAGCTTGGCCCCGGAGGGCAAGACCCAGTACTTC.

This chain connects TRBV27 to TRBJ2-7; 10 bases map to TRBD1. This CDR3 is built from 16 residues. Germline loops: CDR1 MNHEY, CDR2 SMNVEV (reference sequence). V was pared by 2 bases and J by 2 bases, with 6 bases of the junction left unmatched. The CDR3 DNA is TGTGCCAGCAGTTTACGGGGACAGGGGTTCCCCTACGAGCAGTACTTC. It encodes CASSLRGQGFPYEQYF.

Worth noting for this clone: Its ends do not fully match the called genes, so a read error is possible. The genes are TRBV4-3 and TRBJ2-1; D not certain. Germline CDR1 and CDR2: LGHNA and YSLEER. This CDR3 has 14 amino acids. Here the CDR3 reads CASSPTPFDNGQFF. CDR3 sequence (DNA): TGCGCCAGCAGCCCTACTCCATTCGACAATGGGCAGTTCTTC.

The chain couples TRBV25-1 to TRBJ1-4, with D unclear. Germline CDR1 is MGHDK and CDR2 is SYGVNS. Trimming removed 5 bases at V and 6 bases at J, with 10 bases between. This CDR3 is built from 13 residues. The DNA of the CDR3 is TGTGCCAGCAGTAAGATCCGGGATGAAAAACTGTTTTTT. Its translation is CASSKIRDEKLFF.